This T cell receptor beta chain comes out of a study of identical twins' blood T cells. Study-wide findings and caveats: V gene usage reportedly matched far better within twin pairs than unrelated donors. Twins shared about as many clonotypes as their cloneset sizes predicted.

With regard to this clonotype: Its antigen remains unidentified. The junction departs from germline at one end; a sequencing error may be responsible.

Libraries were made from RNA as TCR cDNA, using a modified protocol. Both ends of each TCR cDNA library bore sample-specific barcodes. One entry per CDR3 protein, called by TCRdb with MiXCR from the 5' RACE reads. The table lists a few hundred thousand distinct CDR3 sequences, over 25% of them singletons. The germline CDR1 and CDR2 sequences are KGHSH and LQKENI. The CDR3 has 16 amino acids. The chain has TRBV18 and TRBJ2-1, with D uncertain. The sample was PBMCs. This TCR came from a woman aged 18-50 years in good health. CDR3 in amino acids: CASPPPQPSSYNEQFF. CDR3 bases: TGTGCCAGCCCACCACCCCAGCCCAGCTCCTACAATGAGCAGTTCTTC.